The rows below give T cell receptor beta chains drawn from one sample of a study of cytomegalovirus exposure and HLA in healthy donors. Generated by immunoSEQ multiplex PCR, the TCRdb table keeps only in-frame clones and is missing some. This sample yields 130,000 to 150,000 clones, of which 89% are seen a single time; 8% to 9.5% belongs to the top ten. Material for sequencing was PBMCs. These receptors came from a woman between 18 and 30 years old in good health and CMV-seropositive. Both conserved end residues are part of each CDR3. D genes are given only for firm matches. Clone size is stated in some rows and not others, as once, few, many or a class when expanded.

V	size	J	D	DNA	CDR3
TRBV28	NA	TRBJ2-3	TRBD1	TGTGCCAGTACTAGGACAGGGGGTAGGAATACGCAGTATTTT	CASTRTGGRNTQYF
TRBV5-1	NA	TRBJ2-7	TRBD2	TGCGCCAGCAGCAGGGGACTAGCGGGCCCGGGCATAGACGAGCAGTACTTC	CASSRGLAGPGIDEQYF
TRBV6-1	NA	TRBJ2-7	TRBD1	TGTGCCAGCAGCCGGGACAGGGTGACGTACGAGCAGTACTTC	CASSRDRVTYEQYF
TRBV11-3	NA	TRBJ2-5	NA	TGTGCCAGCAGCTTAGGCGGGGTCACAGAGACCCAGTACTTC	CASSLGGVTETQYF
TRBV30	NA	TRBJ2-3	NA	TGTGCCTGGTCCTCTGGGGGGGCAGACACAGATACGCAGTATTTT	CAWSSGGADTDTQYF
TRBV7-2	NA	TRBJ1-5	TRBD1	TGTGCCAGCAGCTTAGAGGGGGCCTGGGGTCAGCCCCAGCATTTT	CASSLEGAWGQPQHF
TRBV28	NA	TRBJ2-1	NA	TGTGCCAGCAGTTTCAGGGGGGCCGTCTACAATGAGCAGTTCTTC	CASSFRGAVYNEQFF
TRBV5-4	NA	TRBJ1-4	NA	TGTGCCAGCAGCTTGATTCCGCGGGAAAAACTGTTTTTT	CASSLIPREKLFF
TRBV28	NA	TRBJ1-2	NA	TGTGCCAGCAGTGGCCGGACAGAAAACTATGGCTACACCTTC	CASSGRTENYGYTF
TRBV2	NA	TRBJ2-5	NA	TGTGCCAGCAGCCGGGGGACCGCGGAGACCCAGTACTTC	CASSRGTAETQYF
TRBV28	NA	TRBJ2-7	TRBD1	TGTGCCAGCAGTGACCCGACAGGGGCGGGGTCCTACGAGCAGTACTTC	CASSDPTGAGSYEQYF
TRBV7-9	NA	TRBJ1-4	NA	TGTGCCAGCAGCTTAGTAACTACTGAAAAACTGTTTTTT	CASSLVTTEKLFF
TRBV4-3	NA	TRBJ2-1	TRBD2	TGCGCCAGCAGCCAAGATAGCCTTGGGCCTAGCGGAGAGTTCTTC	CASSQDSLGPSGEFF
TRBV28	NA	TRBJ2-3	NA	TGTGCCAGCAGTCCCCCACGGGGCACAGATACGCAGTATTTT	CASSPPRGTDTQYF
TRBV12-5	NA	TRBJ2-5	TRBD1	TGTGCTAGTGCAATCCTTGGACAGGAACCCCAAGAGACCCAGTACTTC	CASAILGQEPQETQYF
TRBV7-9	NA	TRBJ2-7	TRBD2	TGTGCCAGCAGCCCCGGGGGGTACGAGCAGTACTTC	CASSPGGYEQYF
TRBV11-2	NA	TRBJ2-2	NA	TGTGCCAGCAGCCCCAAGGACAGAAACACCGGGGAGCTGTTTTTT	CASSPKDRNTGELFF
TRBV18	once	TRBJ1-1	NA	TGTGCCAGCTCACTCCAGGAACAGGACACTGAAGCTTTCTTT	CASSLQEQDTEAFF
TRBV4-1	NA	TRBJ1-2	NA	TGCGCCAGCAGCCAAGATCGGGGGGGCTTGTACTATGGCTACACCTTC	CASSQDRGGLYYGYTF
TRBV28	NA	TRBJ1-1	NA	TGTGCCAGCAGTCTACTCGGACAGCTGAACACTGAAGCTTTCTTT	CASSLLGQLNTEAFF
TRBV4-1	NA	TRBJ2-5	NA	TGCGCCAGCAGCCAAGGTGCAGGGGCAGGGGAGACCCAGTACTTC	CASSQGAGAGETQYF
TRBV30	NA	TRBJ1-2	NA	TGTGCCTGGAGTGTTGGGCAGGCGAACTATGGCTACACCTTC	CAWSVGQANYGYTF
TRBV19	NA	TRBJ1-5	NA	TGTGCCAGTAGTCCTTCCGGGGACAATCAGCCCCAGCATTTT	CASSPSGDNQPQHF
TRBV11-2	NA	TRBJ2-7	NA	TGTGCCAGCAGCCCGGGGAGGATCTCCTACGAGCAGTACTTC	CASSPGRISYEQYF
TRBV6-1	NA	TRBJ2-3	TRBD2	TGTGCCAGTAAGCGAGCGGGGGGCCTCACAGATACGCAGTATTTT	CASKRAGGLTDTQYF
TRBV5-6	NA	TRBJ2-7	NA	TGTGCCAGCACCTCGGCGGAGCACTCCTACGAGCAGTACTTC	CASTSAEHSYEQYF
TRBV28	NA	TRBJ1-5	TRBD1	TGTGCCAGCAGTTTATCCCCGCTGGGTGGGACAGGGGGCCAGCCCCAGCATTTT	CASSLSPLGGTGGQPQHF
TRBV6-5	NA	TRBJ2-7	NA	TGTGCCAGCAGCGCGGGACTGGGAGCCTCCTACGAGCAGTACTTC	CASSAGLGASYEQYF
TRBV5-1	NA	TRBJ2-2	NA	TGCGCCAGCAGCTCGCGAGGCGAGAACACCGGGGAGCTGTTTTTT	CASSSRGENTGELFF
TRBV4-2	NA	TRBJ1-3	NA	TGTGCCAGCAGCCAAGGGTCGTCAGGATCTGGAAACACCATATATTTT	CASSQGSSGSGNTIYF
TRBV28	once	TRBJ1-2	TRBD1	TGTGCCAGCAGTTTCTCCGGGACAGTTCTTGGCTACACCTTC	CASSFSGTVLGYTF
TRBV19	few	TRBJ1-5	NA	TGTGCCAGTAGTATAGGAGGCAGCAATCAGCCCCAGCATTTT	CASSIGGSNQPQHF
TRBV6-6	NA	TRBJ2-5	NA	TGTGCCAGCAGTCCCCAGGGTAGGCAAGAGACCCAGTACTTC	CASSPQGRQETQYF
TRBV28	NA	TRBJ2-7	NA	TGTGCCAGCAGCTCCCAGTCCGCCTACGAGCAGTACTTC	CASSSQSAYEQYF
TRBV9	NA	TRBJ2-5	TRBD2	TGTGCCAGCAGCGCGCTAGCGGGGAGGGAAGAGACCCAGTACTTC	CASSALAGREETQYF
TRBV11-2	NA	TRBJ1-1	TRBD1	TGTGCCAGCAGCCCTAGGGACAGGGTTCGAACTGAAGCTTTCTTT	CASSPRDRVRTEAFF
TRBV13	few	TRBJ2-1	TRBD1	TGTGCCAGCCTACCGGGACAGGGGTTCATACATGAGCAGTTCTTC	CASLPGQGFIHEQFF
TRBV5-4	NA	TRBJ1-1	NA	TGTGCCAGCAGCTTTGGTTCGGGTGAAGCTTTCTTT	CASSFGSGEAFF
TRBV10-3	NA	TRBJ2-7	TRBD1	TGTGCCATCAGTGAGCGGGACAGGGGGCGCGACGAGCAGTACTTC	CAISERDRGRDEQYF
TRBV7-8	NA	TRBJ2-4	TRBD2	TGTGCCAGCAGCCCTGGACTAGCGGGGGGCCTAGCCAAAAACATTCAGTACTTC	CASSPGLAGGLAKNIQYF
TRBV2	NA	TRBJ1-3	NA	TGTGCCAGCAGTGAAGGGGCCTTGGGGGCCAACACCATATATTTT	CASSEGALGANTIYF
TRBV4-1	NA	TRBJ2-7	NA	TGCGCCAGCGCCCCAAAGGGGTCCTACGAGCAGTACTTC	CASAPKGSYEQYF
TRBV6-1	NA	TRBJ2-7	TRBD1	TGTGCCAGTGCTAGGACAGGGGGCTCTTACGAGCAGTACTTC	CASARTGGSYEQYF
TRBV15	once	TRBJ2-3	NA	TGTGCCACCAGCAGGGGGAGGCCAGGGGGTACAGATACGCAGTATTTT	CATSRGRPGGTDTQYF
TRBV4-1	NA	TRBJ1-6	TRBD1	TGCGCCAGCAGCCAAGAGACAGGGAGCTATAATTCACCCCTCCACTTT	CASSQETGSYNSPLHF
TRBV11-2	NA	TRBJ1-4	NA	TGTGCCAGCAGCTTAGCGGCGGGCAGGGAGGGTGAAAAACTGTTTTTT	CASSLAAGREGEKLFF